This T cell receptor beta chain was profiled in a study of shared clonotypes between healthy human individuals (dated by TCRdb to about 2020). Turning to the overall study: A couple of women and a few men aged 18 to 49 years were included in the cohort. For each donor, CD4 naive and CD4 memory were each run on three plates, CD8 naive on two plates, and CD8 memory on one plate. To estimate repertoire size and how much clonotype sharing occurs between individuals, the study deeply sequenced the blood TCR repertoires of 5 or 6 healthy adults. Libraries were prepared and TCR repertoires were sequenced by different laboratories using diverse techniques, in order to increase sequencing depth and limit assay-specific biases. Each donor's leukapheresis produced roughly between about 0.9 and 9.5 billion PBMCs.

On this clone: The antigen this receptor binds is unknown. No base quality information exists; no much larger clone differs at one position.

Relative to germline, V is 1 base shorter and J is 3 bases shorter, with 13 bases between their ends. Via the germline V gene (reference sequence), CDR1 is LNHDA and CDR2 SQIVND. The CDR3, cysteine through phenylalanine, is 16 amino acids long. The sequence is cut down to CDR3 DNA, 48 bases in frame from base 1. Healthy HIV-negative adults with no recently reported acute infections or vaccinations were included as donors. All donors were Caucasian adults living in Nashville, Tennessee, USA. CD4+ T cells were enriched through magnetic negative selection, after which naive cells were positively selected on CD45RA and the remaining negative fraction served as the memory subset. Blood was obtained by leukapheresis, after which PBMCs were separated by Ficoll-Histopaque density gradient centrifugation and cryopreserved in liquid nitrogen vapor phase. Analytical flow cytometry was used to check the purity and quantity of each magnetically sorted T cell population. Genomic DNA was isolated from every sorted fraction and measured by UV absorbance on a Nanodrop 2000c.

Using the deep immunoSEQ assay, TCR CDR3 regions were amplified from genomic DNA by multiplex PCR. Extracted genomic DNA from each cell subset was spread evenly across all wells of several immunoSEQ 96-well plates, with each plate serving as a replicate. For sorted subsets, each replicate PCR was loaded with roughly 200 ng genomic DNA, equivalent to approximately 27,000 T cell genomes. The purified libraries were quantified using a Qubit 3.0 fluorometer, sized with a Bioanalyzer 2100, and then quantified again using the KAPA Library Quantification kit. Every immunoSEQ 96-well plate was sequenced on a dedicated single-read 150-cycle Illumina NextSeq 550 flow cell. The authors' analysis ran thus. Because the immunoSEQ output held only junctional sequences and lacked quality scores, the filtering could not match the filtering applied to full-length reads. Sequences were annotated with PyIR, a Python wrapper for IgBLAST v1.9, and V/J genes and CDR3 were assigned using IMGT germline references. Reads were removed for weak V/J assignments (E-value above 1e-6), missing CDR3, stop codons, out-of-frame junctions, or ambiguous translated residues. V3J clonotypes were defined as sequences sharing the same inferred V gene, J gene, and CDR3 amino acid sequence. The percentage overlap between two repertoires was calculated by dividing the number of shared unique clonotypes by the size of the smaller repertoire. Repertoire richness was assessed with RTK rarefaction, the Chao1 estimator, and Recon v2.1 estimates of unobserved clonotypes. Generation probabilities for all TCRbeta clonotypes obtained by the gDNA method from a handful of donors were computed using OLGA. Entries here come from immuneACCESS through TCRdb and include only in-frame sequences with V and J called. Some clones fail to appear in such tables; in the studies checked, an unresolved V gene covers under half of the shortfall, and the cause of the remainder is unknown. Clone size and V and J calls were adopted from that table, with D and trimming inferred from the DNA. The sample table lists nearly 1 million clones, 70% to 85% of them with a count of one. The ten most abundant clones make up 1.5% of the sample.

The research as a whole found: Pairwise subsampling led to the expectation that sequencing depth would affect the degree of clonotype sharing among donors. Compared with non-shared clonotypes, clonotypes shared by all four sorted-subset donors had higher generation probabilities. Naive subsets generally had larger estimated clonotype richness than memory subsets. Sampling was limited to blood, and TCR repertoires in tissue likely differ from TCR repertoires in blood. Around 5% of naive CD4, 3.5% of naive CD8, approximately 2% of memory CD4, and approximately 0.39% of memory CD8 clonotypes were shared across a handful of donors. The genetic and exposure-history diversity represented was limited by the small number of donors. Rarefaction of sorted-subset datasets indicated incomplete sequencing despite the large sequencing depth.

The rearranged segments are TRBV19 and TRBJ1-5; no D gene call is confident. The TCR comes from a man aged 18 to 30 in good health. The sample consisted of memory CD4+ T cells sorted from blood. In light of the paper, this sample's cell subset or site label describes: CD45RA-negative fraction. The CDR3: CASSIALERINQPQHF. The bases read TGTGCCAGTAGTATAGCTCTCGAACGGATCAATCAGCCCCAGCATTTT.